This is a list of T cell receptor beta chains from one sample in a study of CD8+CD57+ T cells in acquired aplastic anemia. TCRdb reprocessed the reads via MiXCR and lists one record per CDR3 protein. The sample lists about 110,000 distinct CDR3 sequences; roughly 51% were seen once. The specimen sequenced was sorted CD4+, CD8+, or CD8+CD57+ T cells (not recorded which) from PBMCs. The receptors originated from a human donor in good health, serving as a control. Each CDR3 is given with its conserved first and last residue. D genes are given only for firm matches. Clone size is shown for a subset of rows, as once, few, many or a class of expanded clone.

v_gene,j_gene,abundance,d_gene,CDR3nt,CDR3aa
TRBV6-1,TRBJ1-5,many,.,TGTGCCAGCGGAATCTATAGCAATCAGCCCCAGCATTTT,CASGIYSNQPQHF
TRBV25-1,TRBJ2-7,.,TRBD2,TGTGCCAGCAGTGCGCAGCTAGCGGGGGCCAACTCCTACGTGCAGTACTTC,CASSAQLAGANSYVQYF
TRBV19,TRBJ2-3,.,.,TGTGCCAGTAGTCCCTGGACAGAGGGCACAGATACGCAGTATTTT,CASSPWTEGTDTQYF
TRBV9,TRBJ1-5,few,TRBD1,TGTGCCAGCAGCCACCTTCCGGGACAGGGTAATCAGCCCCAGCATTTT,CASSHLPGQGNQPQHF
TRBV2,TRBJ2-7,.,.,TGTGCCAGCACCCAGGGACCTTCCGAGCAGTACTTC,CASTQGPSEQYF
TRBV9,TRBJ1-1,.,.,TGTGCCAGCAGCCAATTTTGGGGGACTGAAGCTTTCTTT,CASSQFWGTEAFF
TRBV30,TRBJ1-5,many,.,TGTGCCTGGAGTGTAGGCAATCAGCCCCAGCATTTT,CAWSVGNQPQHF
TRBV5-1,TRBJ2-3,.,.,TGCGCCAGCAGCCCCCTTAGCGGTACGCAGTATTTT,CASSPLSGTQYF
TRBV2,TRBJ1-1,.,.,TGTGCCAGCAGTGAACCTATGGGACGGGTCACTGAAGCTTTCTTT,CASSEPMGRVTEAFF
TRBV15,TRBJ1-2,.,.,TGTGCCACCAGCAGCGATCGTACCTCCTATGGCTACACCTTC,CATSSDRTSYGYTF
TRBV5-1,TRBJ1-1,many,.,TGCGCCAGCAGCGCGGGCTGGGGGGCTTTCTTT,CASSAGWGAFF
TRBV10-3,TRBJ1-3,.,.,TGTGCCATCAGTGAGCAGGCGAGCTCTGGAAACACCATATATTTT,CAISEQASSGNTIYF
TRBV5-1,TRBJ2-1,many,.,TGCGCCAGCAGCTTGGTCGCGTGGGGAGAAAACGATGAGCAGTTCTTC,CASSLVAWGENDEQFF
TRBV19,TRBJ1-1,.,TRBD1,TGTGCCAGTAGTTTGATAGCCGGGACAGGGGCCACTGAAGCTTTCTTT,CASSLIAGTGATEAFF
TRBV20-1,TRBJ2-6,.,.,TGCAGTGCTTTCCTCTCTGGGGCCAACGTCCTGACTTTC,CSAFLSGANVLTF
TRBV20-1,TRBJ2-7,.,.,TGCAGTGTTGAGGGTCCGACAGTCAATCACTCCTACGAGCAGTACTTC,CSVEGPTVNHSYEQYF
TRBV12-3/TRBV12-4,TRBJ2-5,many,TRBD2,TGTGCCAGCAGTTCGACTAGCGGGGGGCAAGAGACCCAGTACTTC,CASSSTSGGQETQYF
TRBV7-9,TRBJ2-5,many,TRBD2,TGTGCCAGCAGCCCGATCCTAGCGGGGGGGCCGGGGGAGACCCAGTACTTC,CASSPILAGGPGETQYF
TRBV25-1,TRBJ2-7,.,.,TGTGAGCTTGCGGGCAGGAGATTTCACTACGAGCAGTACTTC,CELAGRRFHYEQYF
TRBV7-6,TRBJ2-7,many,.,TGTGCCAGCAGCTCAACAGGCCACTCCTACGAGCAGTACTTC,CASSSTGHSYEQYF
TRBV7-9,TRBJ1-1,.,.,TGTGCCAGCAGCTTAGGGGAAGCTGAAGCTTTCTTT,CASSLGEAEAFF
TRBV4-1,TRBJ2-5,.,TRBD2,TGCGCCAGCAGCCAAAAGGGGACTAGCGGAGAGACCCAGTACTTC,CASSQKGTSGETQYF
TRBV6-1,TRBJ1-2,many,TRBD1,TGTGCCAGCAGTGACCCACAGGGGGCATGGATTTTC,CASSDPQGAWIF
TRBV2,TRBJ1-2,.,TRBD1,TGTGCCAGCAGATTCACAGGGGGCGCGGGTGGCTACACCTTC,CASRFTGGAGGYTF
TRBV7-9,TRBJ2-5,.,.,TGTGCCAGCAGCTTATCGTCCCAAGAGACCCAGTACTTC,CASSLSSQETQYF
TRBV6-2/TRBV6-3,TRBJ2-2,.,.,TGTGCCAGCAGTTTCTCGCGGGGATCCGCCGGGGAGCTGTTTTTT,CASSFSRGSAGELFF
TRBV7-3,TRBJ2-1,few,TRBD2,TGTGCCAGCAGCTTGAGCGGGGGGAACAATGAGCAGTTCTTC,CASSLSGGNNEQFF
TRBV20-1,TRBJ2-7,.,TRBD1,TGCAGTGCTAGAACGTTGACAGGGTCCTACGAGCAGTACTTC,CSARTLTGSYEQYF
TRBV24-1,TRBJ2-5,.,.,TGTGCCACCAGTGATCCGGGACGGGCCCAGTACTTC,CATSDPGRAQYF
TRBV10-3,TRBJ1-2,few,.,TGTGCCATCAGTGAGTACAGGGACTATGGCTACACCTTC,CAISEYRDYGYTF
TRBV25-1,TRBJ2-6,medium-sized,.,TGTGCCAGCAGTGCGACCCGACAGGTTGGGGCCAACGTCCTGACTTTC,CASSATRQVGANVLTF
TRBV7-2,TRBJ2-7,.,.,TGTGCCAGCAGCTTAGAACGACAGTCCTACGAGCAGTACTTC,CASSLERQSYEQYF
TRBV27,TRBJ2-1,many,TRBD2,TGTGCCAGCAGTCCCGGGACTAGCGGGGCCAATGAGCAGTTCTTC,CASSPGTSGANEQFF
TRBV5-1,TRBJ2-7,.,TRBD1,TGCGCCAGCAGCCAGCGACAGGGGATCGACGAGCAGTACTTC,CASSQRQGIDEQYF
TRBV2,TRBJ2-7,.,.,TGTGCCAGCATGGGGTTCGAGCAGTACTTC,CASMGFEQYF
TRBV19,TRBJ2-1,many,TRBD1,TGTGCCAGTAGTATACGGCAGGGGGCAAACCCTCCTGAGCAGTTCTTC,CASSIRQGANPPEQFF
TRBV15,TRBJ1-4,.,.,TGTGCCACCAGCAGAGATGTAGGGGTTGTTGGTGAAAAACTGTTTTTT,CATSRDVGVVGEKLFF
TRBV24-1,TRBJ2-7,few,.,TGTGCCAGGAGAGGGGGCGAGCAGTACTTC,CARRGGEQYF
TRBV10-3,TRBJ2-2,.,.,TGTGCCATCAGTGACCACACCGGGGAGCTGTTTTTT,CAISDHTGELFF
TRBV13,TRBJ2-3,few,.,TGTGCCAGCAGCAATCGGGTAGCTCACACAGATACGCAGTATTTT,CASSNRVAHTDTQYF
TRBV7-9,TRBJ1-2,.,.,TGTGCCAGCAGCTCAACGCCGATGGACAGCTATGGCTACACCTTC,CASSSTPMDSYGYTF
TRBV2,TRBJ1-2,.,TRBD1,TGTGCCAGCAGGGGGACAGCATCGGATGGCTACACCTTC,CASRGTASDGYTF
TRBV19,TRBJ2-1,many,.,TGTGCCAGTAGTATAGTGCTGGCGGCCCCCCTCTACAATGAGCAGTTCTTC,CASSIVLAAPLYNEQFF
TRBV5-5,TRBJ2-3,.,.,TGTGCCAGCAGCGACGGGATTGGGGGCACAGATACGCAGTATTTT,CASSDGIGGTDTQYF
TRBV24-1,TRBJ1-6,once,.,TGTGCCACCTGCGGGAAGGGGACCTATAATTCACCCCTCCACTTT,CATCGKGTYNSPLHF
TRBV4-1,TRBJ2-5,many,.,TGCGCCAGCAGCCAAGATCCAGGGGCGAAGACCCAGTACTTC,CASSQDPGAKTQYF
TRBV20-1,TRBJ2-5,.,.,TGCAGTGCAGCCCTAGCCCCTCAAGAGACCCAGTACTTC,CSAALAPQETQYF
TRBV7-8,TRBJ1-3,.,.,TGTGCCAGCAGCCTAAGTGCCGGAAACACCATATATTTT,CASSLSAGNTIYF
TRBV3-1,TRBJ2-1,.,TRBD1,TGTGCCAGCAGCCAAGTAGGGGGCAGGCCTGACAATGAGCAGTTCTTC,CASSQVGGRPDNEQFF